Following are 7 T cell receptor beta chains from one sample sequenced in a study of blood T cells in healthy people across ages (dated by TCRdb to about 2015). Receptor amplification or capture employed 5' RACE. A second PCR of roughly 7 to 11 cycles was run with a J-beta primer mix and a sample-barcoded 5' primer. The public reads were reprocessed in TCRdb via fastp at Q25 and MiXCR, keeping in-frame beta chains. Rows are unified per CDR3 protein, each entry keeping the most common DNA and genes. For this sample there are approximately 2,000,000 distinct CDR3 sequences; about 39% appear just once. 23% of the sample rests with the top ten. Sample: blood. The receptor source for this set is a human donor in good health.

V gene TRBV7-2 combines with J gene TRBJ2-5; TRBD1 matches at 7 bases. The J call is in doubt because the DNA end fits TRBJ2-7 better. The length of the CDR3 is 16 residues. Per the germline V gene, CDR1 is SGHTA and CDR2 is FQGNSA. CDR3 in amino acids: CASSLMGQSRRGEQYF. Written as DNA, the CDR3 is TGTGCCAGCAGCTTAATGGGACAGTCTCGAAGGGGCGAGCAGTACTTC.

The J gene is TRBJ2-3, the V gene TRBV7-6; TRBD1 matches at 10 bases. After removal of 3 bases from V and 3 bases from J, the junction contained 9 bases not matched to a gene. Germline assignment: CDR1 SGHVS and CDR2 FNYEAQ. The CDR3 is 17 amino acids. CDR3 nucleotides: TGTGCCAGCAGCTTGGGTCCGGGACAGGGGTTGACAGATACGCAGTATTTT. Its protein product is CASSLGPGQGLTDTQYF.

The rearrangement links TRBV29-1 to TRBJ1-2; D ambiguous. Per the germline V gene, CDR1 is SQVTM and CDR2 is ANQGSEA. Between the trimmed V and J ends, which lost 3 bases and 6 bases, there was a span of 14 bases. The CDR3 extends over 13 amino acids. For the CDR3, the DNA is TGCAGCGTTGAGTTAGTAGATTCGGATGGCTACACCTTC. Protein product: CSVELVDSDGYTF.

The chain recombines TRBV5-6 with TRBJ1-6; D gene ambiguous. The CDR3 loop spans 15 amino acids. CDR1 and CDR2 from the germline V gene are SGHDT and YYEEEE. Trimming removed 4 bases from V and 9 bases from J, with 17 bases in between. The CDR3 here is CASSREGLWGSPLHF. CDR3 nucleotides: TGTGCCAGCAGCCGCGAAGGATTGTGGGGTTCACCCCTCCACTTT.

V usage is TRBV29-1 and J usage is TRBJ2-5; D unclear. Per germline, CDR1 SQVTM and CDR2 ANQGSEA. This CDR3 comprises 12 residues. Trimming cost V 4 bases and J 4 bases, with 10 bases left between them. This chain's CDR3 is CSVVWVGETQYF. Here the CDR3 DNA reads TGCAGCGTTGTCTGGGTAGGAGAGACCCAGTACTTC.

This chain connects TRBV11-2 to TRBJ2-7; D may match TRBD1 or TRBD2 (6 bases each). Between the trimmed V and J ends, which lost 7 bases and 2 bases, there was a span of 18 bases. Germline CDR1 SGHAT, CDR2 FQNNGV. The CDR3 runs to 15 residues. CDR3 in amino acids: CASTLGGGRAYEQYF. DNA of the CDR3: TGTGCCAGCACCCTCGGAGGGGGGCGGGCCTACGAGCAGTACTTC.

V is TRBV20-1 and J is TRBJ1-2; 8 nucleotides align to TRBD1. The CDR3 spans 14 residues. With V trimmed by 0 bases and J by 8 bases, 8 bases remained unmatched. Per the germline V gene, CDR1 is DFQATT and CDR2 is SNEGSKA (reference sequence). The DNA of the CDR3 is TGCAGTGCTAGAGAGAAACAGGGGGTTGGAGGCTACACCTTC. Its translation is CSAREKQGVGGYTF.